The T cell receptor (beta chain) described here comes from a study of blood T cell repertoires in COVID-19. Study processing details: Reference gene primer amplification in the assay estimated nucleated cell counts. The method was immunoSEQ multiplex PCR; TCRdb's version includes in-frame clones alone and lacks a portion of them. V, J and clone size derive from that table, while D and trimming were established from the DNA sequence. The table shows more than 75,000 clones, with around four fifths occurring only once. The CDR3 length is 14 residues. From germline, CDR1 is MNHEY and CDR2 SVGAGI. Trimming left V 6 bases short and J 4 bases short, with 15 bases between.

The receptor comes from a human donor in a cohort sampled during active COVID-19. The specimen was peripheral blood. This chain links TRBV6-5 with TRBJ1-2; a possible D gene is TRBD1 (5 bases). Here the CDR3 reads CASRGGGGSYGYTF. The CDR3 DNA reads as TGTGCCAGCAGGGGGGGAGGAGGCAGCTATGGCTACACCTTC.